The sequence of this T cell receptor (beta chain) was determined in a study of control samples from healthy donors and cancer patients. Trimming removed 5 bases from V and 5 bases from J; junction bases left unmatched: 8. From germline, CDR1 is SGHVS and CDR2 FQNEAQ. The CDR3 covers 14 residues. Some clones are missing from TCRdb's copy, which holds only in-frame ones; the method was immunoSEQ multiplex PCR. The data hold fewer than 200,000 clones, with about 91% observed a single time. Material: blood. The chain combines TRBV7-8 with TRBJ1-1, with TRBD1 matching over 7 bases. The TCR sequence derives from a woman aged 30 to 39 in good health. CDR3 loop: CASSTRDSSTEAFF. Here the CDR3 DNA reads TGTGCCAGCAGCACGCGGGACAGCAGTACTGAAGCTTTCTTT.